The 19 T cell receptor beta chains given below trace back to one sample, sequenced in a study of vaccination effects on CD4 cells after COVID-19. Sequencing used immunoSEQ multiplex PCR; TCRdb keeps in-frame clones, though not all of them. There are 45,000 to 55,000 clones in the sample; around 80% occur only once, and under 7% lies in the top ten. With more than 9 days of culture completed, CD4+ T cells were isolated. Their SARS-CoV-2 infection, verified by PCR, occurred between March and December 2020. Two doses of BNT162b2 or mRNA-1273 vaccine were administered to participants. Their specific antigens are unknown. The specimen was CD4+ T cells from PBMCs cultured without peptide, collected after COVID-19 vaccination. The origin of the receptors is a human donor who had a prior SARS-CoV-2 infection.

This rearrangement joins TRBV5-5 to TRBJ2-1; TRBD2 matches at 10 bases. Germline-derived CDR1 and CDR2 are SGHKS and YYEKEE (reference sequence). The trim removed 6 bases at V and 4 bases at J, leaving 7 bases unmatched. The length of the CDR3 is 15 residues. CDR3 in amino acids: CASTAGLATYNEQFF. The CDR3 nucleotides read TGTGCCAGCACAGCGGGACTAGCGACGTACAATGAGCAGTTCTTC.

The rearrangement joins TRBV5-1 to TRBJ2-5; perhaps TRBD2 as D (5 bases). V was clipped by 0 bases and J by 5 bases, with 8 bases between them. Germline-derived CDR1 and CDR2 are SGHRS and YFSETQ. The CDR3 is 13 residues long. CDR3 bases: TGCGCCAGCAGCTTGGGGAGAGGGGAGACCCAGTACTTC. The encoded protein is CASSLGRGETQYF.

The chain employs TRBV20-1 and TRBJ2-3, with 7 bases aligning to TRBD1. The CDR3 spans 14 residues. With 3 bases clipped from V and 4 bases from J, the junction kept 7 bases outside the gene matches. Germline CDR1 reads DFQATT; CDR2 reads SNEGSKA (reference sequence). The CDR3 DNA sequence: TGCAGTGCTAGTATCCTTCAGGGGGCAGATACGCAGTATTTT. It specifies CSASILQGADTQYF.

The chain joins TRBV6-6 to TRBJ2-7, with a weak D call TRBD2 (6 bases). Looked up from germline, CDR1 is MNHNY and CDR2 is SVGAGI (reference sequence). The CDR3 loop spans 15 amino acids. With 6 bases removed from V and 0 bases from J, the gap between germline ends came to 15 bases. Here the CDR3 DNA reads TGTGCCAGCAGCTCTTTCGTCGGGAGCTCCTACGAGCAGTACTTC. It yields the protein CASSSFVGSSYEQYF.

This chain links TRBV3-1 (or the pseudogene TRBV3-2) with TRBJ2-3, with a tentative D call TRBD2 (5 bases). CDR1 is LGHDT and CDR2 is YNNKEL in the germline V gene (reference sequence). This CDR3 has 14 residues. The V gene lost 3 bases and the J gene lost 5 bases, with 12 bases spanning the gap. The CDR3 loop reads CASSHALEGDTQYF. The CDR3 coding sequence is TGTGCCAGCAGCCATGCACTAGAGGGAGATACGCAGTATTTT.

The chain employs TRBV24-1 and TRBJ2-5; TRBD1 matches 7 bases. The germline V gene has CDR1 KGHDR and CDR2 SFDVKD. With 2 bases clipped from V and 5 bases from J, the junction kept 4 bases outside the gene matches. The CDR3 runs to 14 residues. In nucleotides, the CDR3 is TGTGCCACCAGTGATTCGGTGACAGGGGAGACCCAGTACTTC. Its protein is CATSDSVTGETQYF.

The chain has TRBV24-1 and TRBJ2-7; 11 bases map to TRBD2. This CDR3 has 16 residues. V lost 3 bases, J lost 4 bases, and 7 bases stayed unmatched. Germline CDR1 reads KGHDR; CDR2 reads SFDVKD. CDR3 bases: TGTGCCACCAGTGATGTCGGGACTAGCGGATTATACGAGCAGTACTTC. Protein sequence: CATSDVGTSGLYEQYF.

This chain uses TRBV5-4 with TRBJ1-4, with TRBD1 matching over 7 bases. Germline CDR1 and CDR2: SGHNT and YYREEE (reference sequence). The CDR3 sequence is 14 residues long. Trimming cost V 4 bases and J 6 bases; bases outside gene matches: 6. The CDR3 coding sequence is TGTGCCAGCAGCAAAACAGGGGTGGATGAAAAACTGTTTTTT. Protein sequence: CASSKTGVDEKLFF.

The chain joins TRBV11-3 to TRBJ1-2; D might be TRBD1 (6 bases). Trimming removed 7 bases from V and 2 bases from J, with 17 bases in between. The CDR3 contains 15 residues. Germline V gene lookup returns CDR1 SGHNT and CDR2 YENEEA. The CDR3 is CASKMAGDPNYGYTF. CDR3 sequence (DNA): TGTGCCAGCAAGATGGCAGGGGACCCCAACTATGGCTACACCTTC.

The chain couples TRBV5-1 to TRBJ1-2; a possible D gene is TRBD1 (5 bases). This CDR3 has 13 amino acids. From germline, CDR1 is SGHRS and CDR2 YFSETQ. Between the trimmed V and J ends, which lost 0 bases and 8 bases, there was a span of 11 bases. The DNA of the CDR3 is TGCGCCAGCAGCTTGGGAGGGGCGCGCGGCTACACCTTC. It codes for CASSLGGARGYTF.

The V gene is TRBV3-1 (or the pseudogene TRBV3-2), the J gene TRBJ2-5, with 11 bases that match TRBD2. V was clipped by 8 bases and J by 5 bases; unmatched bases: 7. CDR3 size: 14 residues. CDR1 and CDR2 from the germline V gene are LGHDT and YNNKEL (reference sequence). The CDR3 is CASELAGESETQYF. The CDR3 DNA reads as TGTGCCAGCGAACTAGCGGGAGAAAGTGAGACCCAGTACTTC.

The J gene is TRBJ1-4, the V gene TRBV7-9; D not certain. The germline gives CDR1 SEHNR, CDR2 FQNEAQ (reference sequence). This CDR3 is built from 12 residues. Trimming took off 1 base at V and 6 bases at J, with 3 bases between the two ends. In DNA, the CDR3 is TGTGCCAGCAGCTTAGGACATGAAAAACTGTTTTTT. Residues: CASSLGHEKLFF.

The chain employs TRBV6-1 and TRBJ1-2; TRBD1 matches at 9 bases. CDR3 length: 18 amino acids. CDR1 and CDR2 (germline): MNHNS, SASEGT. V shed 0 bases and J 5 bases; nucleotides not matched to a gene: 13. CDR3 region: CASSEAQVLGQGGYGYTF. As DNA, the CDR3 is TGTGCCAGCAGTGAAGCGCAAGTACTGGGACAGGGAGGGTATGGCTACACCTTC.

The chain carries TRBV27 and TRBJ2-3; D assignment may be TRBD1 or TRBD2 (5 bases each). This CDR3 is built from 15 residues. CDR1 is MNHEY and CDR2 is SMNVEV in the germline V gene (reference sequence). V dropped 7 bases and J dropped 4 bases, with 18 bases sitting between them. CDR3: CASTVRDPRADTQYF. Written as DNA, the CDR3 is TGTGCCAGCACCGTCCGGGACCCGAGGGCAGATACGCAGTATTTT.

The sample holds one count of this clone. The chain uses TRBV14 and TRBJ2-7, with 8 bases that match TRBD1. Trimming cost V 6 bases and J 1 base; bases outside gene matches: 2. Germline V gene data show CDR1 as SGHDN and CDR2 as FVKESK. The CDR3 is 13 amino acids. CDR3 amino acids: CASRRQGSYEQYF. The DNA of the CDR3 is TGTGCCAGCAGGCGACAGGGGTCCTACGAGCAGTACTTC.

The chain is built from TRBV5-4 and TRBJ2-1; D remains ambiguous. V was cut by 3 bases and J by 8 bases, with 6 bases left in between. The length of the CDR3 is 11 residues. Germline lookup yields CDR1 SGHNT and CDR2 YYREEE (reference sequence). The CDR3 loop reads CASSYSYEQFF. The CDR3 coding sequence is TGTGCCAGCAGCTACAGCTATGAGCAGTTCTTC.

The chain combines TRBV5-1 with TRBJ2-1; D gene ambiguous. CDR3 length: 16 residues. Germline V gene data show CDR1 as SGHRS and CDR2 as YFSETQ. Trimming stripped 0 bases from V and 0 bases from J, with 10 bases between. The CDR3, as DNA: TGCGCCAGCAGCTTGGCCGGCGCGAGCTCCTACAATGAGCAGTTCTTC. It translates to CASSLAGASSYNEQFF.

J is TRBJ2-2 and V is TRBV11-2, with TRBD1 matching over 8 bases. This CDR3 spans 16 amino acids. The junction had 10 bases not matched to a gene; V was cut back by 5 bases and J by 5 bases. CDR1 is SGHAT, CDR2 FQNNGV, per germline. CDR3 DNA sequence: TGTGCCAGCAGCACAAACAGGGGGGTGGGGACCGGGGAGCTGTTTTTT. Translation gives CASSTNRGVGTGELFF. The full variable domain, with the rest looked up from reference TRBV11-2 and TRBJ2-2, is EAGVAQSPRYKIIEKRQSVAFWCNPISGHATLYWYQQILGQGPKLLIQFQNNGVVDDSQLPKDRFSAERLKGVDSTLKIQPAKLEDSAVYLCASSTNRGVGTGELFFGEGSRLTVL.

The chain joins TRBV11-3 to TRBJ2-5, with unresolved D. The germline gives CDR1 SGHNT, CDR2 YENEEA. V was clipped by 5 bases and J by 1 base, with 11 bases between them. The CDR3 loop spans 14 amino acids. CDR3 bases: TGTGCCAGCAGCATACACAGCGCCCAAGAGACCCAGTACTTC. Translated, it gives CASSIHSAQETQYF.